The present T cell receptor (beta chain) was sequenced within a study of patients and donors after allogeneic stem cell transplantation. TCRdb processed the RT-PCR reads anew with MiXCR; each CDR3 protein has one entry. The top ten clones hold approximately 10% of a sample with approximately 200,000 distinct CDR3 sequences, more than 35% of them seen once. The CDR3 has 15 residues. Germline CDR1 reads LGHDT; CDR2 reads YNNKEL (reference sequence). The V end lost 5 bases, the J end lost 2 bases, and 12 bases lay between the germline ends. V usage is TRBV3-1 and J usage is TRBJ2-2; D is ambiguous. The sequenced sample was blood, either unsorted or a sorted T cell fraction (not recorded which). The TCR sequence derives from a human donor who was either an allogeneic HSCT recipient or a stem cell or donor lymphocyte infusion donor (not recorded which). It is not recorded whose cells these are; they may come from a transplant donor. The CDR3 loop reads CASSTTLLNTGELFF. The CDR3, as DNA: TGTGCCAGCAGCACGACACTCTTAAACACCGGGGAGCTGTTTTTT.